This entry features one T cell receptor (beta chain) sequence. This CDR3 has 14 amino acids. Between the trimmed V and J ends, which lost 5 bases and 0 bases, there was a span of 10 bases. The germline V gene encodes CDR1 MNHEY and CDR2 SVGEGT. These data are taken from a study of blood T cell repertoires in COVID-19. Overall study context: Sites across the United States, Italy and Spain contributed samples from acute and convalescent COVID-19. From T cells, B-cell-depleted T cells, or PBMCs came the material, which was cDNA or gDNA.

Seattle patients were enrolled while actively infected and followed longitudinally. Clones were read by immunoSEQ multiplex PCR, and TCRdb kept only the in-frame ones, dropping some. The table has tens of thousands of clones, about 90% seen once. This TCR was sampled from a man in his late teens or twenties with COVID-19, enrolled during active disease. Sequencing input: peripheral blood. The chain has TRBV6-2 or TRBV6-3 and TRBJ2-5; D perhaps matches TRBD2 (6 bases). CDR3: CASSRSGNQETQYF. CDR3 bases: TGTGCCAGCAGTCGTAGCGGAAACCAAGAGACCCAGTACTTC.